The sequence of this T cell receptor beta chain was determined in a study of blood T cell repertoires in COVID-19. Germline assignment: CDR1 LGHDT and CDR2 YNNKEL (reference sequence). This CDR3 contains 12 residues. Trimming shortened V by 2 bases and J by 11 bases, and 7 bases separated the two germline ends. The data were produced by immunoSEQ multiplex PCR, yet TCRdb's version contains in-frame clones alone and is incomplete. This sample yields around 37,000 clones, of which about 88% are seen a single time; approximately 2.3% belongs to the top ten. The sequenced sample was peripheral blood. This chain joins TRBV3-1 (or the pseudogene TRBV3-2) and TRBJ1-6; no definite D call. The sequence was collected from a human donor in a cohort sampled during active COVID-19. The CDR3 region is CASSQHPAPLHF. The DNA for the CDR3 is TGTGCCAGCAGCCAACACCCGGCACCCCTCCACTTT.